A single sample gave rise to the 21 T cell receptor beta chains below, sequenced in a study of blood T cell repertoires in COVID-19 (TCRdb year 2020). The library relied on the immunoSEQ multiplex PCR assay. Entries here come from immuneACCESS through TCRdb and include only in-frame sequences with V and J called. Some clones fail to appear in such tables; in the studies checked, an unresolved V gene covers under half of the shortfall, and the cause of the remainder is unknown. The sample profile shows roughly 500,000 clones; 89% of them were found once. 0.75% to 0.9% of the sample lies in the top ten. Sequenced: peripheral blood. The origin of the receptors is a man aged 18 to 29 with COVID-19, enrolled during active disease.

The rearrangement joins TRBV6-5 to TRBJ1-2; D possibly corresponds to TRBD1 (5 bases). Trimming cost V 4 bases and J 4 bases, with 13 bases left between them. The CDR3 is 14 amino acids. Germline-derived CDR1 and CDR2 are MNHEY and SVGAGI. Written as DNA, the CDR3 is TGTGCCAGCAGTTCCTCCGGGGGAGTCTATGGCTACACCTTC. Translation: CASSSSGGVYGYTF.

The chain couples TRBV19 to TRBJ2-1, with TRBD2 matching over 8 bases. Per germline, CDR1 LNHDA and CDR2 SQIVND (reference sequence). J lost 7 bases, V lost 7 bases, and 12 bases had no gene match. The CDR3 totals 15 residues. The CDR3 spells CASMEDRGGRNEQFF. The CDR3 nucleotides are TGTGCCAGTATGGAGGATCGGGGGGGCCGGAATGAGCAGTTCTTC.

V gene TRBV12-3 or TRBV12-4 combines with J gene TRBJ1-2, with 7 nucleotides matching TRBD1. The CDR3 is 11 amino acids. The V segment lost 4 bases and the J segment 12 bases; nucleotides outside the gene matches: 5. CDR3 sequence (DNA): TGTGCCAGCAGTTCCCGGACAGGACACACCTTC. It codes for CASSSRTGHTF.

The chain uses TRBV5-4 and TRBJ2-4, with D unclear. Trimming removed 2 bases at V and 7 bases at J, with 4 bases between. The CDR3 is 11 residues long. The V gene's germline CDR1 is SGHNT and CDR2 YYREEE (reference sequence). CDR3 sequence reads: CASSFGNIQYF. Written as DNA, the CDR3 is TGTGCCAGCAGCTTCGGGAACATTCAGTACTTC.

The chain recombines TRBV7-9 with TRBJ1-1, with a possible D match to TRBD1 (6 bases). Germline CDR1 is SEHNR and CDR2 is FQNEAQ (reference sequence). The CDR3 has 14 amino acids. V lost 7 bases to trimming and J lost 3 bases, with 15 bases between them. Written as DNA, the CDR3 is TGTGCCAGCACTACAGGGTTGGTAGACACTGAAGCTTTCTTT. Translating it yields CASTTGLVDTEAFF.

V usage is TRBV18 and J usage is TRBJ2-3; tentatively, D is TRBD2 (5 bases). The CDR3 spans 15 residues. V gave up 2 bases and J gave up 4 bases, with 13 bases separating them. From germline, CDR1 is KGHSH and CDR2 LQKENI. CDR3 coding DNA: TGTGCCAGCTCACCAAGTGTGGGAGTGTCAGATACGCAGTATTTT. This codes for CASSPSVGVSDTQYF.

With respect to this clone: One end of the junction varies from germline; a read error may be responsible. This chain uses TRBV28 with TRBJ2-4; the match to TRBD2 covers 14 bases. The germline V gene has CDR1 MDHEN and CDR2 SYDVKM. The CDR3 contains 15 residues. This CDR3 is CASSLPGTSGSRTHF. The CDR3 region has the DNA TGTGCCAGCAGTCTCCCCGGGACTAGCGGGAGCAGAACCCACTTC.

This chain uses TRBV11-2 with TRBJ2-3; no firm D call. The germline V gene has CDR1 SGHAT and CDR2 FQNNGV. The CDR3 consists of 16 residues. Trimming removed 1 base from V and 0 bases from J, with 11 bases in between. The CDR3, as DNA: TGTGCCAGCAGCTTAGGGTCCGGGTTGAGCACAGATACGCAGTATTTT. Translation: CASSLGSGLSTDTQYF.

The chain combines TRBV6-2 or TRBV6-3 with TRBJ2-3; 10 nucleotides match TRBD2. V lost 0 bases and J lost 5; bases outside the gene matches: 5. The CDR3 spans 16 residues. Per the germline V gene, CDR1 is MNHEY and CDR2 is SVGEGT. CDR3 nucleotide sequence: TGTGCCAGCAGTTACTCGACTGCTAGCGGGAGAGATACGCAGTATTTT. This translates into CASSYSTASGRDTQYF.

The rearrangement links TRBV29-1 to TRBJ2-3; weak D call: TRBD2 (6 bases). The germline V gene has CDR1 SQVTM and CDR2 ANQGSEA. The CDR3 is 15 residues long. V was trimmed by 6 bases and J by 1 base, leaving 17 bases between them. Written as DNA, the CDR3 is TGCAGCGTCGTCCTGCGGGGTTTGGGCACAGATACGCAGTATTTT. It codes for CSVVLRGLGTDTQYF.

The chain links TRBV18 to TRBJ2-7; possibly TRBD2 for D (6 bases). This CDR3 contains 14 residues. The V gene lost 3 bases and the J gene lost 6 bases, with 15 bases spanning the gap. CDR1 and CDR2 (germline): KGHSH, LQKENI. This chain's CDR3 is CASSPSNIGGEQYF. CDR3 nucleotide sequence: TGTGCCAGCTCACCGTCGAATATCGGGGGCGAGCAGTACTTC. Filled out from reference TRBV18 and TRBJ2-7, the complete variable domain reads NAGVMQNPRHLVRRRGQEARLRCSPMKGHSHVYWYRQLPEEGLKFMVYLQKENIIDESGMPKERFSAEFPKEGPSILRIQQVVRGDSAAYFCASSPSNIGGEQYFGPGTRLTVT.

The chain links TRBV19 to TRBJ2-3; D possibly corresponds to TRBD2 (6 bases). This CDR3 contains 15 residues. CDR1 and CDR2 (germline): LNHDA, SQIVND (reference sequence). Trimming stripped 3 bases from V and 10 bases from J, with 20 bases between. The CDR3 DNA reads as TGTGCCAGTAGTATCGGGGGTCTCATTGGCGGCGCGCAGTATTTT. Amino acid sequence: CASSIGGLIGGAQYF.

V is TRBV29-1 and J is TRBJ1-1; a weak D match, TRBD1 (6 bases). V was pared by 5 bases and J by 5 bases, with 12 bases between. The germline V gene encodes CDR1 SQVTM and CDR2 ANQGSEA. This CDR3 has 12 residues. In DNA, the CDR3 is TGCAGCGTTAGAGCAGGGGAGACTGAAGCTTTCTTT. This translates into CSVRAGETEAFF.

This sequence joins TRBV27 and TRBJ1-2; D is possibly TRBD1 (5 bases). The CDR3 sequence is 13 residues long. The germline V gene encodes CDR1 MNHEY and CDR2 SMNVEV (reference sequence). Trimming took off 5 bases at V and 3 bases at J, with 10 bases between the two ends. The CDR3 region has the DNA TGTGCCAGCAGTAACGACAGATACTATGGCTACACCTTC. Translation: CASSNDRYYGYTF.

This rearrangement joins TRBV20-1 to TRBJ1-1; the D is unclear. The CDR3 spans 12 residues. Deletions cut 3 bases from V and 3 bases from J, with 8 bases between. CDR1 is DFQATT and CDR2 is SNEGSKA in the germline V gene (reference sequence). The CDR3 is CSASWRDTEAFF. The CDR3 DNA follows: TGCAGTGCTAGTTGGAGGGACACTGAAGCTTTCTTT.

This chain joins TRBV19 and TRBJ2-1, with 8 bases that match TRBD1. CDR3 size: 13 residues. Trimming took 6 bases from V and 5 from J; bases not matched to a gene: 3. Germline V gives CDR1 LNHDA, CDR2 SQIVND (reference sequence). The CDR3 DNA sequence: TGTGCCAGTAGACCGGACAGGGACAATGAGCAGTTCTTC. Protein: CASRPDRDNEQFF.

This clone has a handful of counts. This chain links TRBV27 with TRBJ1-2, with 7 positions matching TRBD1. CDR3 length: 15 amino acids. CDR1 is MNHEY, CDR2 SMNVEV, per germline (reference sequence). The J segment lost 7 bases and the V segment lost 4 bases, leaving 12 bases of the junction unmatched. The CDR3 spells CASSSTPTGLRGYTF. CDR3 nucleotides: TGTGCCAGCAGTTCAACCCCGACAGGGCTACGTGGCTACACCTTC.

This chain joins TRBV10-1 and TRBJ1-3, with a tentative D call TRBD1 (5 bases). CDR3 length equals 14 residues. In germline, CDR1 is WNHNN, CDR2 SYGVQD (reference sequence). Trimming took off 3 bases at V and 0 bases at J, with 6 bases between the two ends. CDR3 DNA: TGCGCCAGCAGTGACAGGGCCTCTGGAAACACCATATATTTT. Its protein product is CASSDRASGNTIYF.

The rearrangement links TRBV7-2 to TRBJ2-1, with TRBD2 matching 14 bases. Germline loops: CDR1 SGHTA, CDR2 FQGNSA. V dropped 1 base and J dropped 12; count of bases not matched to a gene: 8. The CDR3 has 16 amino acids. The CDR3 DNA reads TGTGCCAGCAGCTTAGTAGGGACTAGCGGGAGAGAGCGGCAGTTCTTC. It yields the protein CASSLVGTSGRERQFF.

The rearrangement links TRBV5-4 to TRBJ2-3; 10 bases fit TRBD2. The germline V gene encodes CDR1 SGHNT and CDR2 YYREEE (reference sequence). The J segment lost 8 bases and the V segment lost 2 bases, leaving 11 bases of the junction unmatched. CDR3 length: 16 amino acids. The CDR3 loop reads CASSFLAGAVGTTQYF. The CDR3 DNA is TGTGCCAGCAGCTTCCTAGCGGGGGCCGTGGGGACTACGCAGTATTTT. Filled out from reference TRBV5-4 and TRBJ2-3, the complete variable domain reads ETGVTQSPTHLIKTRGQQVTLRCSSQSGHNTVSWYQQALGQGPQFIFQYYREEENGRGNFPPRFSGLQFPNYSSELNVNALELDDSALYLCASSFLAGAVGTTQYFGPGTRLTVL.

The J gene is TRBJ2-2, the V gene TRBV7-2, with D possibly TRBD1 on 6 matching bases. This CDR3 has 15 residues. Germline V CDR1 and CDR2: SGHTA, FQGNSA. Trimming took off 1 base at V and 1 base at J, with 7 bases between the two ends. DNA for the CDR3: TGTGCCAGCAGCTTAGTACAGGGGAACACCGGGGAGCTGTTTTTT. Translated: CASSLVQGNTGELFF.